Below are 14 T cell receptor beta chains sequenced from a single sample in a study of OX40 agonist ivuxolimab in advanced cancers. The table came from immunoSEQ multiplex PCR; TCRdb's copy has only in-frame clones and leaves some out. The sample lists around 64,000 clones, 82% seen once, with 5% in the top ten. Sequenced material: CD4+ or CD8+ T cells sorted from blood, taken in a trial of the OX40 agonist ivuxolimab. The receptors derive from an adult with an advanced solid tumor such as melanoma, head and neck, liver or kidney cancer.

This chain links TRBV27 with TRBJ1-1; D ambiguous. Trimming took off 6 bases at V and 2 bases at J, with 10 bases between the two ends. CDR3 size: 13 residues. Per the germline V gene, CDR1 is MNHEY and CDR2 is SMNVEV (reference sequence). CDR3 amino acids: CASRLVFNTEAFF. The CDR3 coding sequence is TGTGCCAGCAGACTGGTCTTTAACACTGAAGCTTTCTTT.

The chain has TRBV19 and TRBJ1-5; D is possibly TRBD1 (5 bases). V shed 7 bases and J shed 4 bases, with 17 bases lying between them. Germline V gene data show CDR1 as LNHDA and CDR2 as SQIVND (reference sequence). The CDR3 length is 15 residues. CDR3 protein: CASTRGSGVNQPQHF. The CDR3 nucleotides are TGTGCCAGTACCCGAGGTTCGGGGGTTAATCAGCCCCAGCATTTT.

The sample holds one count of this clone. The chain is built from TRBV7-6 and TRBJ2-2, with D possibly being TRBD1 (7 bases). The CDR3 spans 18 residues. Trimming pared 4 bases from V and 3 bases from J, leaving 21 bases between. Looked up from germline, CDR1 is SGHVS and CDR2 is FNYEAQ. The CDR3 region is CASSYYGGGQADTGELFF. The CDR3, as DNA: TGTGCCAGCAGCTACTACGGGGGCGGACAGGCGGACACCGGGGAGCTGTTTTTT.

This chain links TRBV28 with TRBJ2-1; 8 positions agree with TRBD1. The germline CDR1 and CDR2 sequences are MDHEN and SYDVKM. This CDR3 has 14 residues. Trimming removed 5 bases from V and 7 bases from J; junction bases left unmatched: 7. The DNA of the CDR3 is TGTGCCAGCAGTCCCAGACAGGGGCGGAATGAGCAGTTCTTC. Its translation is CASSPRQGRNEQFF.

The chain uses TRBV10-3 and TRBJ1-2; no clear D gene. The V gene's germline CDR1 is ENHRY and CDR2 SYGVKD. The CDR3 runs to 13 residues. The V and J ends lost 1 base and 7 bases respectively, with 10 bases between them. CDR3 sequence (DNA): TGTGCCATCAGTGAGTTAATAGGATCTGGCTACACCTTC. This gives the protein CAISELIGSGYTF.

Written as DNA, the CDR3 is TGTGCCAGCTCCCCCGGAGGGACTGGAAACACCATATATTTT. Amino acid sequence: CASSPGGTGNTIYF. The gene calls are TRBV18 and TRBJ1-3, with D hard to call. The CDR3 has 14 residues. V was cut by 6 bases and J by 2 bases, with 11 bases left in between. Germline values: CDR1 KGHSH, CDR2 LQKENI. The full variable domain, its missing parts supplied by reference TRBV18 and TRBJ1-3, is NAGVMQNPRHLVRRRGQEARLRCSPMKGHSHVYWYRQLPEEGLKFMVYLQKENIIDESGMPKERFSAEFPKEGPSILRIQQVVRGDSAAYFCASSPGGTGNTIYFGEGSWLTVV.

This clone has more than one count but fewer than ten. This sequence joins TRBV4-1 and TRBJ1-6; D remains unclear. The CDR3 loop spans 14 amino acids. Germline V lookup: CDR1 MGHRA, CDR2 YSYEKL. The V and J ends lost 1 base and 6 bases respectively, with 7 bases between them. The CDR3: CASSQATTNSPLHF. DNA of the CDR3: TGCGCCAGCAGCCAAGCCACCACTAATTCACCCCTCCACTTT.

Regarding this clone: The CDR3 does not end in the conserved phenylalanine or tryptophan, so this is likely a read error. The DNA is left out, because the CDR3 cannot be placed on it with certainty; the CDR3 is given as TCRdb lists it. CDR3 region: CASSYYRGEFL. The chain carries TRBV2 and TRBJ1-1; TRBD1 was called by the table and not checked on the DNA. Per the germline V gene, CDR1 is SNHLY and CDR2 is FYNNEI. The CDR3 length equals 11 residues, ends included.

The chain links TRBV19 to TRBJ2-1; no clear D gene. CDR3 length: 12 amino acids. V lost 6 bases and J 6 bases, leaving 9 bases between the germline ends. Germline CDR1 and CDR2: LNHDA and SQIVND (reference sequence). The CDR3: CASSDQVNEQFF. The CDR3 nucleotides read TGTGCCAGTAGCGACCAAGTCAATGAGCAGTTCTTC.

This clone was seen a single time. The chain links TRBV19 to TRBJ2-1, with 7 positions matching TRBD1. CDR3 length equals 16 residues. Per the germline V gene, CDR1 is LNHDA and CDR2 is SQIVND (reference sequence). After removal of 4 bases from V and 0 bases from J, the junction contained 6 bases not matched to a gene. CDR3 region: CASSNPRGSSYNEQFF. CDR3 nucleotide sequence: TGTGCCAGTAGTAACCCCAGGGGGTCCTCCTACAATGAGCAGTTCTTC.

This chain connects TRBV15 to TRBJ2-2, with TRBD2 matching over 11 bases. The ends lost 5 bases at V and 7 bases at J; junction bases unmatched: 9. This CDR3 contains 16 residues. The germline V gene encodes CDR1 LNHNV and CDR2 YYDKDF (reference sequence). CDR3: CATSRMTSGVYGELFF. The CDR3 DNA is TGTGCCACCAGCCGAATGACTAGCGGGGTTTACGGGGAGCTGTTTTTT. Filled out from reference TRBV15 and TRBJ2-2, the complete variable domain reads DAMVIQNPRYQVTQFGKPVTLSCSQTLNHNVMYWYQQKSSQAPKLLFHYYDKDFNNEADTPDNFQSRRPNTSFCFLDIRSPGLGDTAMYLCATSRMTSGVYGELFFGEGSRLTVL.

The chain recombines TRBV4-1 with TRBJ2-7, with 12 bases lining up with TRBD1. CDR1 and CDR2 (germline): MGHRA, YSYEKL. V lost 0 bases to trimming and J lost 7 bases; unmatched junction nucleotides: 4. The CDR3 is 15 amino acids. In nucleotides, the CDR3 is TGCGCCAGCAGCCAAGACGGGACAGGGGGCGGTGAGCAGTACTTC. Protein product: CASSQDGTGGGEQYF.

The rearrangement joins TRBV4-2 to TRBJ1-5; D possibly corresponds to TRBD1 (5 bases). Per the germline V gene, CDR1 is LGHNA and CDR2 is YNFKEQ. V lost 4 bases and J lost 1, with 23 bases in between. This CDR3 contains 19 residues. The CDR3 region is CASSPTMERGALSNQPQHF. DNA for the CDR3: TGTGCCAGCAGCCCAACTATGGAGCGCGGGGCTTTGAGCAATCAGCCCCAGCATTTT.

The genes are TRBV6-1 and TRBJ2-7, with D hard to call. The germline V and J ends were trimmed by 4 bases and 3 bases, with 19 bases remaining between them. Germline-derived CDR1 and CDR2 are MNHNS and SASEGT. The CDR3 loop spans 16 amino acids. DNA for the CDR3: TGTGCCAGCAGTGTGCGTCAACTAACGGAACACTACGAGCAGTACTTC. Translating gives CASSVRQLTEHYEQYF.